This TCR beta chain is drawn from a study of blood T cell repertoires in COVID-19. The CDR3 is made up of 13 amino acids. The germline gives CDR1 SGHTA, CDR2 FQGNSA. Trimming took 5 bases from V and 4 from J, leaving 9 bases between them. Original analysis: Researchers report that nucleated cell counts were estimated from reference gene primer amplification. The method was immunoSEQ multiplex PCR; TCRdb's version includes in-frame clones alone and lacks a portion of them. V and J calls and clone size are given by that table; D and trimming were obtained from the DNA. The sample records 120,000 or so clones, approximately 91% being singletons.

This receptor was obtained from a woman of 80 years or more with acute or convalescent COVID-19. The chain couples TRBV7-2 to TRBJ2-1, with D perhaps matching TRBD2 (5 bases). The sample comprised peripheral blood. For the CDR3, the DNA is TGTGCCAGCAGCGACGGACTGTACAATGAGCAGTTCTTC. This sequence encodes CASSDGLYNEQFF.